This TCR beta chain was retrieved from a study of beta chain features in type 1 diabetes. Overall study findings and caveats: Among patients with Type 1 diabetes, TCRB CDR3s were moderately but significantly shorter in every one of the four CD4+ subsets. A definitive answer on HLA type influencing TCRB rearrangement was not reached here.

In its sample, this clone was seen a few times. Its antigen is still unknown. The authors reverse transcribed all of the isolated RNA, so sequencing captured expressed TCRB transcripts. The repertoire was sequenced with immunoSEQ multiplex PCR; TCRdb's copy has only in-frame clones and lacks some. The top ten clones hold around 0.02% of a sample with about 900,000 clones, roughly a sixth of them seen once. V lost 4 bases and J lost 2, with 8 bases in between. The germline gives CDR1 LGHNA, CDR2 YNFKEQ. The CDR3 consists of 13 residues. This TCR derives from a woman under 30 in good health. The sequenced sample was naive CD4+ T cells from blood. This chain connects TRBV4-2 to TRBJ2-5; D not resolved. The CDR3 is CASSRKDQETQYF. The CDR3 DNA is TGTGCCAGCAGCCGTAAGGATCAAGAGACCCAGTACTTC.